This T cell receptor beta chain was sequenced in a study of Graves' ophthalmopathy and Graves' hyperthyroidism. The overall study: Peripheral blood was gathered at the point of initial diagnosis, before any treatment started.

Whole-study results and caveats: Using 13 signatures, a model distinguished ophthalmopathy from stable hyperthyroidism, reaching around 88% sensitivity and approximately 82% specificity.

This clonotype was recorded many times. Its matching antigen is unknown. For repertoire sequencing, the TCR beta CDR3 regions were amplified from RNA transcripts. An initial RT-PCR round employing HTBI primers preceded a second-round multiplex PCR. From the multiplex PCR reads, TCRdb called clonotypes with MiXCR, one entry per CDR3 protein. The data hold 600,000 to 700,000 distinct CDR3 sequences, with roughly 41% observed a single time. The study enrolled ophthalmopathy donors with moderate-to-severe activity, CAS ≥3, NOSPECS ≥4 and duration under 3 months. This TCR was sampled from an adult man with Graves' ophthalmopathy. Sequenced: peripheral blood.

The CDR3 sequence is CASSAMTGPYEQYF. The CDR3 DNA follows: TGTGCCAGCAGCGCGATGACAGGACCCTACGAGCAGTACTTC. V is TRBV9 and J is TRBJ2-7; D might be TRBD1 (6 bases). The CDR3 has 14 residues. V was pared by 3 bases and J by 2 bases, with 12 bases between. Germline assignment: CDR1 SGDLS and CDR2 YYNGEE.